This record looks at one T cell receptor (beta chain) sequence and its context. This specimen belongs to a study of T-cell reconstitution after alpha-beta-depleted transplantation in children. Unique molecular identifiers were incorporated during preparation of the TCRbeta library. TCRdb re-derived calls from the PCR reads in MiXCR, one entry per CDR3 protein. In the table there are a few hundred thousand distinct CDR3 sequences, around 9.5% of which are singletons. This CDR3 is built from 16 residues. The V gene's germline CDR1 is SGDLS and CDR2 YYNGEE. Deletions cut 3 bases from V and 3 bases from J, with 17 bases between.

The sequencing here drew on PBMCs from the stem cell graft donor, taken from the stem cell graft. The chain couples TRBV9 to TRBJ2-3; D possibly corresponds to TRBD1 (5 bases). The receptor comes from a human donor who donated a stem cell graft to a child with acute lymphoblastic leukemia. CDR3 sequence (DNA): TGTGCCAGCAGCGGAGGCATCCTCCAGGGTACAGATACGCAGTATTTT. Its translation is CASSGGILQGTDTQYF.